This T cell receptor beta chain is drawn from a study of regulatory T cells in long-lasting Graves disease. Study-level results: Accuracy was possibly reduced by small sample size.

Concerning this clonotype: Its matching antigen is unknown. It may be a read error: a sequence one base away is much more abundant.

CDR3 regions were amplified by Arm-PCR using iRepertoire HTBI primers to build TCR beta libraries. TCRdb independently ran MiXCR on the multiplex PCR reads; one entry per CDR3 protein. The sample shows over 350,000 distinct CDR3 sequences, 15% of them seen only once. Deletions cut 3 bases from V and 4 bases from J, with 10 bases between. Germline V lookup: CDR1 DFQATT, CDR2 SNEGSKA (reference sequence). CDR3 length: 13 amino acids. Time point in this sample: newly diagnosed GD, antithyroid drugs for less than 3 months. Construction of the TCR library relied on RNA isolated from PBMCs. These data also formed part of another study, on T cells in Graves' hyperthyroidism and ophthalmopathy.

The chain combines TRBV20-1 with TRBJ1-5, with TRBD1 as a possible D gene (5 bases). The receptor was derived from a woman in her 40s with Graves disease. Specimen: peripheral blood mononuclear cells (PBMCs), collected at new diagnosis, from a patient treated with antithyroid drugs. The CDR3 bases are TGCAGTGCTAGGATAGACAGTAATCAGCCCCAGCATTTT. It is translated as CSARIDSNQPQHF.